The clone carrying this T cell receptor beta chain was seen just once. Its cognate antigen is unknown. TCRdb's copy holds only in-frame clones and misses some; the assay was immunoSEQ multiplex PCR. The sample holds around 1.1 million clones, 78% seen once. The data derive from a study of shared clonotypes between healthy human individuals. Investigators divided CD4+ cells into CD45RA+ naive and CD45RA-negative memory subsets. V dropped 1 base and J dropped 6 bases, with 13 bases sitting between them. Germline assignment: CDR1 SQVTM and CDR2 ANQGSEA. The CDR3 runs to 15 residues. Study observations and caveats: Roughly 4.6% of naive CD4 clonotypes were common to a handful of donors. Some clonotypes were shared by all four sorted-subset donors, while others were not shared. The non-shared ones had lower generation probabilities than the shared ones. Larger richness was generally estimated for naive than memory subsets.

The receptor was isolated from a man younger than 35 in good health. Some clones in this sample may be carry-over from other donors' samples. The V and J genes are TRBV29-1 and TRBJ2-6; D unresolved. The sample comprised memory CD4+ T cells from PBMCs. Subset indicated: CD45RA-negative fraction. For the CDR3, the DNA is TGCAGCGTTGAAGCCGAAGCCCATGTGGCCAACGTCCTGACTTTC. Translating gives CSVEAEAHVANVLTF.